This TCR beta chain is from a study of blood T cell repertoires in COVID-19. In germline, CDR1 is MNHEY, CDR2 SVGAGI. CDR3 size: 15 residues. V was pared by 5 bases and J by 0 bases, with 3 bases of the junction left unmatched. Original handling: Amplified reference gene primers provided the basis for estimating nucleated cell counts. Clones were read by immunoSEQ multiplex PCR, and TCRdb kept only the in-frame ones, dropping some. V, J and clone size are those of that table, while D and trimming were read from the DNA. Of hundreds of thousands of clones listed, 82% are singletons. Sequencing was done on a sample of PBMCs or T cells enriched from blood (not recorded which). This chain joins TRBV6-5 and TRBJ1-5; 8 bases are a match to TRBD1. The sequence derives from a man between 35 and 55 years old who had been exposed to COVID-19. In DNA, the CDR3 is TGTGCCAGCAGTCCAGGGGGCTATAGCAATCAGCCCCAGCATTTT. Its translation: CASSPGGYSNQPQHF.